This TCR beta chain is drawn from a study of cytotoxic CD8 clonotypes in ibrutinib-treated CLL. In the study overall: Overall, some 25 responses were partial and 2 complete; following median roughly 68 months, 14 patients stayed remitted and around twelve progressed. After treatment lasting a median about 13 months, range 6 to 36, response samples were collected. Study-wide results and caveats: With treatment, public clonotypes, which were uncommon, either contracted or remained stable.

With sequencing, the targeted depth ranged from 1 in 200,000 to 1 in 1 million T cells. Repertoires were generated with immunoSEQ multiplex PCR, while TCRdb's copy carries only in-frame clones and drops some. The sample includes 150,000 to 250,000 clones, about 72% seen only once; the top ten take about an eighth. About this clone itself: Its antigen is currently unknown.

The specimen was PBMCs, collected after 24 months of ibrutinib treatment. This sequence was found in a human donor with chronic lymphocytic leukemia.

CDR3 DNA sequence: TGTGCCAGCAGCTCCCGCGTATCCTACAATGAGCAGTTCTTC. Its protein is CASSSRVSYNEQFF. The chain links TRBV11-2 to TRBJ2-1; D is ambiguous. The germline gives CDR1 SGHAT, CDR2 FQNNGV. V lost 4 bases, J lost 1 base, and 8 bases lay in between. CDR3 length: 14 amino acids. Looking up the rest from reference TRBV11-2 and TRBJ2-1 gives the full variable domain: EAGVAQSPRYKIIEKRQSVAFWCNPISGHATLYWYQQILGQGPKLLIQFQNNGVVDDSQLPKDRFSAERLKGVDSTLKIQPAKLEDSAVYLCASSSRVSYNEQFFGPGTRLTVL.